Listed below are T cell receptor beta chains from one sample, sequenced in a study of memory CD4+ T cells and cytomegalovirus serostatus. The method was immunoSEQ multiplex PCR; TCRdb's version includes in-frame clones alone and lacks a portion of them. The sample has under 80,000 clones, roughly 80% seen once. The source material was memory CD4+ T cells from blood. These receptors all stem from an adult in good health and CMV-seropositive. CDR3s include the opening cysteine and the closing phenylalanine or tryptophan. A D gene is named only where the DNA matches it firmly. The listing skips clone size in some rows; elsewhere it reads once, few, many or a size class.

abundance	d_gene	v_gene	j_gene	CDR3nt	CDR3aa
.	.	TRBV6-4	TRBJ1-5	TGTGCCAGCAGTGGTGACCGTGATCAGCCCCAGCATTTT	CASSGDRDQPQHF
.	.	TRBV28	TRBJ2-3	TGTGCCAGCAGTACGGGGGTAGGGGGGGTGAGCACAGATACGCAGTATTTT	CASSTGVGGVSTDTQYF
few	.	TRBV6-1	TRBJ2-2	TGTGCCACAATGGTGGGGGTGACGAACACCGGGGAGCTGTTTTTT	CATMVGVTNTGELFF
few	TRBD1	TRBV2	TRBJ1-6	TGTGCCAGCAGCCGGGTGGGACAGGGGTCCTATAATTCACCCCTCCACTTT	CASSRVGQGSYNSPLHF
.	TRBD1	TRBV2	TRBJ1-4	TGTGCCGGCCAGACAGGGAATGTTGAAAAACTGTTTTTT	CAGQTGNVEKLFF
.	TRBD1	TRBV2	TRBJ1-6	TGTGCCAGCAGTGAAGCGGGGGCGGGGACAGGGCGAAATTCACCCCTCCACTTT	CASSEAGAGTGRNSPLHF
.	TRBD1	TRBV7-2	TRBJ2-7	TGTGCCAGCAGCCTAGACAGGGGGGTGAACGAGCAGTACTTC	CASSLDRGVNEQYF
.	TRBD2	TRBV5-4	TRBJ2-1	TGTGCCAGCAGCTTCCGGGCCTCGGGGGGGCATGAGCAGTTCTTC	CASSFRASGGHEQFF
.	.	TRBV19	TRBJ1-5	TGTGCCAGTAGATTTCGGGGGGCGGACAATCAGCCCCAGCATTTT	CASRFRGADNQPQHF
medium-sized	.	TRBV1	TRBJ2-3	TGCACCAGCGAAAGCGGACGTCCAGGGGATACGCAGTATTTT	CTSESGRPGDTQYF
.	.	TRBV11-2	TRBJ1-4	TGTGCCAGCAGCCCCAGACATAGGGGTGAAAAACTGTTTTTT	CASSPRHRGEKLFF
.	.	TRBV29-1	TRBJ2-1	TGCAGCGTTGAAGAGGCCGGCTTCAATGAGCAGTTCTTC	CSVEEAGFNEQFF
.	.	TRBV4-3	TRBJ2-2	TGCGCCAGCAGTTATACAGGAAGCGCGAACACCGGGGAGCTGTTTTTT	CASSYTGSANTGELFF
.	TRBD2	TRBV11-3	TRBJ2-1	TGTGCCAGCAGCCGCGGACTAGCGGGAGGCAATGAGCAGTTCTTC	CASSRGLAGGNEQFF
few	TRBD1	TRBV30	TRBJ2-2	TGTGCCGGACTTACCGGGACAGGGAACACCGGGGAGCTGTTTTTT	CAGLTGTGNTGELFF
.	.	TRBV7-9	TRBJ1-2	TGTGCCAGCAGCTTAGCTCCCCCAGGGGATGGCTACACCTTC	CASSLAPPGDGYTF
.	TRBD1	TRBV2	TRBJ2-2	TGTGCCAGCAGTCGGAGGACAGGGGCCGGGGAGCTGTTTTTT	CASSRRTGAGELFF
.	.	TRBV18	TRBJ1-2	TGTGCCAGCTCACGGGACCGGGAAGGCTACACCTTC	CASSRDREGYTF
.	.	TRBV18	TRBJ1-2	TGTGCCAGCTCACCAGGAGGGGAAGTTAACTATGGCTACACCTTC	CASSPGGEVNYGYTF
.	.	TRBV5-4	TRBJ1-2	TGTGCCAGCAGCCCGCGGGTGGTGAACTATGGCTACACCTTC	CASSPRVVNYGYTF
.	.	TRBV7-9	TRBJ2-2	TGTGCCAGCAGCTTAAAGAGGAACACCGGGGAGCTGTTTTTT	CASSLKRNTGELFF
.	TRBD1	TRBV27	TRBJ1-5	TGTGCCAGCAGTTTATGGGCAGGGGGGGGTCAGCCCCAGCATTTT	CASSLWAGGGQPQHF
.	.	TRBV7-2	TRBJ1-2	TGTGCCAGCAGCTTACTCGACGGGGGCGACTATGGCTACACCTTC	CASSLLDGGDYGYTF
once	.	TRBV6-5	TRBJ2-3	TGTGCCAGCAGTTTCCCTGGGGCCCCGCAGTATTTT	CASSFPGAPQYF
few	TRBD1	TRBV7-9	TRBJ1-6	TGTGCCAGCAGCCCAGCGACAGGGAATTCACCCCTCCACTTT	CASSPATGNSPLHF
.	.	TRBV2	TRBJ2-3	TGTGCCAGCAGTGAAGATGGGTTGAGCACAGATACGCAGTATTTT	CASSEDGLSTDTQYF
.	.	TRBV11-3	TRBJ2-1	TGTGCCAGCAGCTTAGGCAGAGCCTACAATGAGCAGTTCTTC	CASSLGRAYNEQFF
few	.	TRBV2	TRBJ1-1	TGTGCCAGCAGCAGACAGAACACTGAAGCTTTCTTT	CASSRQNTEAFF